This T cell receptor beta chain was captured in a study of shared clonotypes between healthy human individuals. After removal of 3 bases from V and 4 bases from J, the junction contained 13 bases not matched to a gene. CDR3 length: 17 amino acids. The germline V gene encodes CDR1 MNHEY and CDR2 SMNVEV (reference sequence). The table came from immunoSEQ multiplex PCR; TCRdb's copy has only in-frame clones and leaves some out. Found here are about 2.3 million clones, 85% to 95% of them singletons; the top ten hold under 0.45%. The specimen was naive CD4+ T cells from PBMCs. Subset denoted: CD45RA+ positively selected. This TCR derives from a man younger than 35 in good health. Some clones in this sample may be carry-over from other donors' samples. The chain couples TRBV27 to TRBJ1-2, with 8 nucleotides matching TRBD1. DNA of the CDR3: TGTGCCAGCAGTTTGGGTACCACCTCAGGGGGCCCCTATGGCTACACCTTC. This codes for CASSLGTTSGGPYGYTF.